Below, 21 T cell receptor beta chains from the same sample are listed, as sequenced in a study of prognosis after radiotherapy for stage I lung cancer. Two-round multiplex PCR on genomic DNA was the method by which TCR beta CDR3 was amplified. Specific primers for each TRBV and TRBJ gene were what first-round PCR used. TCRdb re-derived calls from the multiplex PCR reads in MiXCR, one entry per CDR3 protein. The sample includes 10,000 to 15,000 distinct CDR3 sequences, about 40% of them seen just once. The sequences come from PBMCs, collected before or after stereotactic body radiation therapy (not recorded which). All receptors come from a donor aged 50 or older with non-small cell lung cancer.

The chain combines TRBV6-1 with TRBJ2-2; unclear D gene. Trimming took off 5 bases at V and 5 bases at J, with 9 bases between the two ends. The germline gives CDR1 MNHNS, CDR2 SASEGT. CDR3 length: 13 residues. The CDR3 coding sequence is TGTGCCAGCAGTTTAAAGGATACCGGGGAGCTGTTTTTT. Translated: CASSLKDTGELFF.

The gene calls are TRBV7-2 and TRBJ2-3; TRBD2 aligns across 10 bases. The CDR3 covers 16 residues. Germline V gene lookup returns CDR1 SGHTA and CDR2 FQGNSA. Trimming cost V 3 bases and J 5 bases; bases outside gene matches: 8. The CDR3 protein is CASSLSTSGAEDTQYF. As DNA, the CDR3 is TGTGCCAGCAGCTTGAGTACTAGCGGGGCAGAAGATACGCAGTATTTT.

Regarding this clonotype: Mismatch with germline at one junction end may stem from a read error. The V call is TRBV6-2 or TRBV6-3, the J call TRBJ2-3; 8 bases map to TRBD1. This CDR3 has 13 amino acids. Germline assignment: CDR1 MNHEY and CDR2 SVGEGT. This CDR3 reads CATSVRQGMEQYF. CDR3 nucleotide sequence: TGTGCCACCAGTGTTCGACAGGGGATGGAGCAGTATTTT.

This clonotype has a count of ten or more. The gene calls are TRBV7-2 and TRBJ1-5, with D tentatively TRBD1 (5 bases). The germline V and J ends were trimmed by 1 base and 0 bases, with 7 bases remaining between them. CDR1 and CDR2 (germline): SGHTA, FQGNSA. The CDR3 extends over 15 amino acids. DNA for the CDR3: TGTGCCAGCAGCTTAGGGGGCTATAGCAATCAGCCCCAGCATTTT. This gives the protein CASSLGGYSNQPQHF.

Concerning this clonotype itself: One end of the junction is discordant with germline, which a read error may explain. The chain has TRBV6-2 or TRBV6-3 and TRBJ1-5; D call uncertain. This CDR3 has 15 amino acids. CDR1 MNHEY and CDR2 SVGEGT come from the germline V gene. This CDR3 is CASSPSSGIWQPKNF. The CDR3, as DNA: TGTGCCAGCAGTCCGAGCTCGGGCATTTGGCAGCCCAAGAATTTT.

Note on this clonotype: Lacking the conserved final phenylalanine or tryptophan, this CDR3 likely reflects a read error. The DNA is omitted, as the CDR3 cannot be located on it reliably, and the CDR3 follows TCRdb's listing. The gene calls are TRBV7-9 and TRBJ2-6; whether TRBD2, the table's D call, matches the DNA was not checked. The germline CDR1 and CDR2 sequences are SEHNR and FQNEAQ (reference sequence). The CDR3 has 11 amino acids, counting both end residues. The CDR3 protein is CASSPGGAGGL.

This clonotype was counted once. One base away lies a much larger clone, so this may be a sequencing read error. The chain has TRBV5-5 and TRBJ2-1; 9 nucleotides line up with TRBD2. The V segment lost 9 bases and the J segment 9 bases; nucleotides outside the gene matches: 10. The CDR3 has 13 amino acids. Germline values: CDR1 SGHKS, CDR2 YYEKEE (reference sequence). The CDR3: CATQCGGAPEQFF. DNA for the CDR3: TGTGCCACCCAGTGCGGGGGGGCCCCTGAGCAGTTCTTC.

The chain has TRBV7-8 and TRBJ1-1; TRBD1 agrees at 8 bases. CDR3 length: 17 amino acids. Trimming at V came to 5 bases and at J to 4 bases, leaving 15 bases not matched to a gene. Germline V CDR1 and CDR2: SGHVS, FQNEAQ. CDR3 residues: CASSAPGQVGGGTEAFF. For the CDR3, the DNA is TGTGCCAGCAGCGCCCCGGGACAGGTCGGAGGCGGCACTGAAGCTTTCTTT.

At least ten counts were recorded for this clonotype. V usage is TRBV5-1 and J usage is TRBJ2-2, with D tentatively TRBD2 (6 bases). CDR3 size: 16 residues. Looked up from germline, CDR1 is SGHRS and CDR2 is YFSETQ. Trimming shortened V by 0 bases and J by 2 bases, and 11 bases separated the two germline ends. CDR3 coding DNA: TGCGCCAGCAGCTTGGACTCGCGGGGCAACACCGGGGAGCTGTTTTTT. This codes for CASSLDSRGNTGELFF. The variable domain in full, completed from reference TRBV5-1 and TRBJ2-2, reads KAGVTQTPRYLIKTRGQQVTLSCSPISGHRSVSWYQQTPGQGLQFLFEYFSETQRNKGNFPGRFSGRQFSNSRSEMNVSTLELGDSALYLCASSLDSRGNTGELFFGEGSRLTVL.

In regard to this clonotype: A much larger clone differs from this one at a single base, so this may be a read error. The chain combines TRBV20-1 with TRBJ2-1; TRBD1 might be the D (5 bases). Germline lookup yields CDR1 DFQATT and CDR2 SNEGSKA (reference sequence). The CDR3 runs to 12 residues. The V and J ends lost 4 bases and 9 bases respectively, with 13 bases between them. The CDR3 protein is CSAKDMSIEQFF. The CDR3 nucleotides read TGCAGTGCTAAGGACATGTCTATTGAGCAGTTCTTC.

Judged by abundance, this clonotype is medium-sized. The CDR3 nucleotides are TGTGCCAGCAGTTTGCCGGACAGAAATGAGCAGTTCTTC. Amino acids: CASSLPDRNEQFF. The chain combines TRBV28 with TRBJ2-1, with TRBD1 as a possible D gene (6 bases). Trimming shortened V by 3 bases and J by 7 bases, and 10 bases separated the two germline ends. CDR3 length equals 13 residues. From germline, CDR1 is MDHEN and CDR2 SYDVKM.

This clonotype appeared many times. V is TRBV29-1 and J is TRBJ2-5, with TRBD1 matching 8 bases. The CDR3 loop spans 17 amino acids. Trimming took 7 bases from V and 5 from J; bases not matched to a gene: 21. Germline V gene data show CDR1 as SQVTM and CDR2 as ANQGSEA. The CDR3 region has the DNA TGCAGCGCTGGGACGCGAAGGATTCAGGGGGCTGGGGAGACCCAGTACTTC. Its protein product is CSAGTRRIQGAGETQYF.

In regard to this clonotype: Relative to the germline gene, one junction end is altered; a read error may explain this. The chain couples TRBV19 to TRBJ2-7; D possibly uses TRBD1 or TRBD2 (6 bases each). Germline V CDR1 and CDR2: LNHDA, SQIVND (reference sequence). This CDR3 is 15 amino acids long. CDR3 protein: CACSIERGAYYEQYF. CDR3 sequence (DNA): TGTGCCTGTAGTATAGAAAGGGGGGCTTACTACGAGCAGTACTTC.

The CDR3 sequence: CATSGGVNTEAFF. The CDR3 bases are TGTGCCACCAGTGGAGGGGTAAACACTGAAGCTTTCTTT. The rearrangement uses TRBV24-1 and TRBJ1-1; tentative D call: TRBD1 (5 bases). Germline lookup yields CDR1 KGHDR and CDR2 SFDVKD. The CDR3 is 13 residues long. V lost 5 bases to trimming and J lost 2 bases, with 8 bases between them.

This clonotype was detected ten times or more. The chain combines TRBV30 with TRBJ1-5; no reliable D call. This CDR3 spans 14 amino acids. The V and J ends lost 0 bases and 6 bases respectively, with 12 bases between them. Germline CDR1 reads GTSNPN; CDR2 reads SVGIG (reference sequence). CDR3 DNA sequence: TGTGCCTGGAGTGTAACGTCAGTCAGTCAGCCCCAGCATTTT. Translating gives CAWSVTSVSQPQHF.

This clonotype has only one observation. A read error is the likely source, as a far larger clone sits one nucleotide away. CDR3 in amino acids: CASSYGWSSYNSPLHF. The CDR3 DNA reads as TGTGCCAGCAGTTATGGCTGGAGCTCCTATAATTCACCCCTCCACTTT. This sequence joins TRBV6-9 and TRBJ1-6; no clear D gene. The CDR3 loop spans 16 amino acids. Germline CDR1 MNHGY, CDR2 SVAAGI. The V end was cut by 2 bases, the J end by 0 bases, with 8 bases between.

In regard to this clonotype: Mismatch with germline at one junction end may stem from a read error. The rearrangement uses TRBV6-1 and TRBJ2-7, with D perhaps matching TRBD1 (7 bases). In germline, CDR1 is MNHNS, CDR2 SASEGT. The CDR3 spans 15 residues. CDR3 nucleotide sequence: TGTGCCAGCAGTGTAGGGGGCGCGGGGTCCTACGAGCATTACTTC. It translates to CASSVGGAGSYEHYF.

This clonotype is judged medium-sized. The chain recombines TRBV6-1 with TRBJ1-6; the match to TRBD1 covers 7 bases. This CDR3 region has 11 residues. Germline CDR1 and CDR2: MNHNS and SASEGT. Trimming removed 6 bases from V and 15 bases from J; junction bases left unmatched: 5. The CDR3 region has the DNA TGTGCCAGCAGGAACAGGGGACACCTCCACTTT. Translating it yields CASRNRGHLHF.

At least ten counts were recorded for this clonotype. The rearrangement joins TRBV7-3 to TRBJ1-1; D unclear. The CDR3 has 13 residues. Trimming shortened V by 5 bases and J by 3 bases, and 10 bases separated the two germline ends. Germline V lookup: CDR1 SGHTA, CDR2 FQGTGA. CDR3 loop: CASSAGVDTEAFF. For the CDR3, the DNA is TGTGCCAGCAGCGCCGGGGTGGACACTGAAGCTTTCTTT.

Ten or more counts support this clonotype. CDR3 nucleotide sequence: TGCAGTGCTAGAGTAACTAGTTCGGGAGATACGCAGTATTTT. Translating it yields CSARVTSSGDTQYF. The chain links TRBV20-1 to TRBJ2-3; TRBD2 might be the D (5 bases). V was pared by 1 base and J by 5 bases, with 13 bases between. Germline V gives CDR1 DFQATT, CDR2 SNEGSKA (reference sequence). CDR3 length: 14 residues.

This clonotype came up once. The CDR3 here is CASALGGAAKETQYF. CDR3 DNA sequence: TGTGCCAGCGCCCTTGGGGGGGCGGCCAAGGAGACCCAGTACTTC. The V gene is TRBV5-4, the J gene TRBJ2-5, with D possibly being TRBD2 (7 bases). The CDR3 is 15 residues long. Germline V gives CDR1 SGHNT, CDR2 YYREEE (reference sequence). V was shortened by 7 bases and J by 5 bases, with 21 bases between the two germline ends.